This TCR beta chain comes out of a study of CD8 T cells in ankylosing spondylitis. A remark on this clonotype: The antigen remains undetermined.

Molecular-barcoded quantitative 5'-RACE produced these TCR beta libraries. TCRdb analysed the 5' RACE reads with MiXCR anew, one entry per CDR3 protein. The sample holds a few hundred thousand distinct CDR3 sequences, approximately 22% seen once. General study findings and limits: Some of the motif variants had earlier been found in reactive arthritis patients' fluid and blood. Those disease-linked clones were CD8+; they were also relatively rare in peripheral blood. Enrichment of disease-linked clones was reportedly significant in matched ankylosing spondylitis synovial fluid.

The sample was blood, either unsorted or a sorted T cell fraction (not recorded which). This clonotype was sampled from a male donor with ankylosing spondylitis or in good health (not recorded which).

For the CDR3, the DNA is TGCAGCGTCACCCCCGAGCGGACCTCCTACAATGAGCAGTTCTTC. Translated, it gives CSVTPERTSYNEQFF. The genes are TRBV29-1 and TRBJ2-1, with D possibly being TRBD2 (5 bases). V lost 6 bases to trimming and J lost 0 bases, with 15 bases between them. Germline V gene sequence: CDR1 SQVTM, CDR2 ANQGSEA. The CDR3 has 15 amino acids.